This T cell receptor (beta chain) was sequenced for a study of T cell changes during pregnancy in multiple sclerosis (dated by TCRdb to the late 2010s). Regarding the study in general: The study looked at changes in the T cell repertoire across pregnancy in women with multiple sclerosis.

The method was the immunoSEQ multiplex PCR assay. The immuneACCESS repertoire file appears here via TCRdb, limited to in-frame rearrangements. These files lack a portion of the clones; in checked studies, under half of the deficit traces to unresolved V genes, and the cause of the others is not known. Within this sample are approximately 65,000 clones, with around 90% of them counted one time only. The ten largest clones add up to 0.76% of the sample. As to this clone: The antigen this receptor binds is unknown. No base qualities exist here, and no much larger clone lies one base off it.

Compared with germline, V lacks 9 bases and J lacks 4 bases; bases without a gene match: 10. The germline V gene gives CDR1 as MNHNS and CDR2 as SASEGT. There are 15 amino acids in the CDR3, from cysteine to phenylalanine inclusive. The read is trimmed to its CDR3 DNA, 45 bases read in frame from base 1. The rearranged segments are TRBV6-1 and TRBJ2-2, with 8 bases in between that match TRBD1. The sequenced sample was CD4+ T cells from peripheral blood mononuclear cells, obtained in the first trimester of pregnancy. This receptor was obtained from a female donor with multiple sclerosis, enrolled in a pregnancy study. The base sequence is TGTGCCAGTTCGACAGGGGAGGCCGGCACCGGGGAGCTGTTTTTT. It specifies CASSTGEAGTGELFF.